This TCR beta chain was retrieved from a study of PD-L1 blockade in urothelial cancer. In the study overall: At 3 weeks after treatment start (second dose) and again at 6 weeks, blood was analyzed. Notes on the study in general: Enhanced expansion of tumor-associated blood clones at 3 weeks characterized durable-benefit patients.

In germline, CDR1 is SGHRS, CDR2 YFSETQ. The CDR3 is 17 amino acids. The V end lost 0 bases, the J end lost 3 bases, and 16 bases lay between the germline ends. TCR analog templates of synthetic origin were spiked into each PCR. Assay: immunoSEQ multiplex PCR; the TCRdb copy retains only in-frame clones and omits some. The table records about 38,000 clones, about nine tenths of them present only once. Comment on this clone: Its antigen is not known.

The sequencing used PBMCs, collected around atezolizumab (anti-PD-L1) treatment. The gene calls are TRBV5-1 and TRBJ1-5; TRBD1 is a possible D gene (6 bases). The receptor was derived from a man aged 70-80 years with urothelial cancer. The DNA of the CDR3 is TGCGCCAGCAGCTTGGCCGCCCGGACAGCTTCCAATCAGCCCCAGCATTTT. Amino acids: CASSLAARTASNQPQHF.